The rows below give T cell receptor beta chains drawn from one sample of a study of T cell responses to AZD1222 COVID-19 vaccine. The method was immunoSEQ multiplex PCR; TCRdb's version includes in-frame clones alone and lacks a portion of them. The sample consists of around 220,000 clones, around 94% of them appearing once. The material was peripheral blood, obtained 28 days after the second dose of the MenACWY control vaccine. Receptors originate from an adult who received the MenACWY meningococcal vaccine as a control. Both conserved end residues are part of each CDR3. The D gene is left open where the match is weak. Rows may omit the clone size; those that give it use once, few, many or a size class.

v_gene: TRBV4-2
d_gene: .
j_gene: TRBJ1-1
abundance: .
CDR3nt: TGTGCCAGCAGCCAGCCGGAGAGGGCGACGAACACTGAAGCTTTCTTT
CDR3aa: CASSQPERATNTEAFF

v_gene: TRBV2
d_gene: .
j_gene: TRBJ1-1
abundance: .
CDR3nt: TGTGCCAGCAGTGCTTGGGCAGGCAACACTGAAGCTTTCTTT
CDR3aa: CASSAWAGNTEAFF

v_gene: TRBV27
d_gene: TRBD1
j_gene: TRBJ2-7
abundance: .
CDR3nt: TGTGCCAGCAGCCCCGACAGGGGGAATTACGAGCAGTACTTC
CDR3aa: CASSPDRGNYEQYF

v_gene: TRBV9
d_gene: TRBD2
j_gene: TRBJ2-1
abundance: .
CDR3nt: TGTGCCAGCAGCGTAGATTTAGCGGGAACTCTGAATGAGCAGTTCTTC
CDR3aa: CASSVDLAGTLNEQFF

v_gene: TRBV2
d_gene: TRBD2
j_gene: TRBJ2-1
abundance: few
CDR3nt: TGTGCCAGCAGGGCTAGCGGGGGATCGTACAATGAGCAGTTCTTC
CDR3aa: CASRASGGSYNEQFF

v_gene: TRBV30
d_gene: .
j_gene: TRBJ1-6
abundance: .
CDR3nt: TGTGCCGGAGGGGGATCACCCCTCCACTTT
CDR3aa: CAGGGSPLHF

v_gene: TRBV30
d_gene: .
j_gene: TRBJ1-5
abundance: .
CDR3nt: TGTGCCTGGAGCCCAAGGCCACTCGGACCCCAGCATTTT
CDR3aa: CAWSPRPLGPQHF

v_gene: TRBV19
d_gene: .
j_gene: TRBJ1-2
abundance: .
CDR3nt: TGTGCCAGTAGTAGAGACAACTATGGCTACACCTTC
CDR3aa: CASSRDNYGYTF

v_gene: TRBV18
d_gene: TRBD2
j_gene: TRBJ2-4
abundance: .
CDR3nt: TGTGCCAGCTCACTACTAGCGGGGGTCAAAAACATTCAGTACTTC
CDR3aa: CASSLLAGVKNIQYF

v_gene: TRBV6-5
d_gene: TRBD1
j_gene: TRBJ1-1
abundance: .
CDR3nt: TGTGCCAGCAGTTACGGGGACAGGGCTCCTGAAGCTTTCTTT
CDR3aa: CASSYGDRAPEAFF

v_gene: TRBV6-5
d_gene: TRBD1
j_gene: TRBJ2-4
abundance: .
CDR3nt: TGTGCCAGCAGGACGACAGGGCCGGGAAACATTCAGTACTTC
CDR3aa: CASRTTGPGNIQYF

v_gene: TRBV19
d_gene: .
j_gene: TRBJ2-2
abundance: .
CDR3nt: TGTGCCAGTAGTATAGATCCGCCGTCCGGGGAGCTGTTTTTT
CDR3aa: CASSIDPPSGELFF

v_gene: TRBV5-8
d_gene: TRBD2
j_gene: TRBJ2-5
abundance: .
CDR3nt: TGTGCCAGCAGCCCTGGACTAGCGGGGGGACAAGAGACCCAGTACTTC
CDR3aa: CASSPGLAGGQETQYF

v_gene: TRBV28
d_gene: .
j_gene: TRBJ1-1
abundance: .
CDR3nt: TGTGCCAGCAGTCCCGGGACGACGAACACTGAAGCTTTCTTT
CDR3aa: CASSPGTTNTEAFF

v_gene: TRBV4-3
d_gene: TRBD2
j_gene: TRBJ2-7
abundance: .
CDR3nt: TGCGCCAGCAGCCAAGGAAGCGGGGGGTACTACGAGCAGTACTTC
CDR3aa: CASSQGSGGYYEQYF

v_gene: TRBV4-3
d_gene: TRBD1
j_gene: TRBJ1-4
abundance: few
CDR3nt: TGCGCCAGCAGCCAAGGGGGACAGGGGAATGAAAAACTGTTTTTT
CDR3aa: CASSQGGQGNEKLFF

v_gene: TRBV5-6
d_gene: TRBD2
j_gene: TRBJ2-7
abundance: .
CDR3nt: TGTGCCAGCAGCTCCGAGACTAGCGAGCTTTTGGAGCAGTACTTC
CDR3aa: CASSSETSELLEQYF

v_gene: TRBV19
d_gene: TRBD2
j_gene: TRBJ2-1
abundance: .
CDR3nt: TGTGCCAGTAGTATTACGCGGGAGAAAATTTTCTTC
CDR3aa: CASSITREKIFF

v_gene: TRBV7-3
d_gene: TRBD1
j_gene: TRBJ2-1
abundance: .
CDR3nt: TGTGCCAGCAGGTTTGGGACAGCCAATGAGCAGTTCTTC
CDR3aa: CASRFGTANEQFF

v_gene: TRBV28
d_gene: TRBD2
j_gene: TRBJ2-1
abundance: .
CDR3nt: TGTGCCAGCAGTTGGAGGGAGGGCGGGAATGAGCAGTTCTTC
CDR3aa: CASSWREGGNEQFF

v_gene: TRBV7-6
d_gene: .
j_gene: TRBJ1-1
abundance: .
CDR3nt: TGTGCCAGCAGCCCAAACCCCCTCGCGGACACTGAAGCTTTCTTT
CDR3aa: CASSPNPLADTEAFF